This T cell receptor (beta chain) originates from a study of regulatory and conventional T cells in RAG deficiency. Measured with immunoSEQ multiplex PCR; TCRdb has only the in-frame clones, and not every one. The table includes 30,000 to 40,000 clones, 76% detected once. The table lists this clone with a few counts. Antigen unknown. Genomic DNA came from blood conventional CD4+ T cells gated CD25-low CD127-high. Study-level results: In Omenn syndrome, Treg and Tconv repertoires overlapped >85%. Omenn syndrome and CID/AS patients had about 110-fold fewer unique Treg TCR beta sequences, versus about 10-fold elsewhere.

The same data also contributed to another study, on regulatory T cells. That work adds: The primer mix had 52 TRBV and 13 TRBJ primers.

The specimen was CD4+ effector T cells sorted from blood. This TCR was sampled from a human donor in good health.

The CDR3 loop is CASSLDPAGSYGYTF. CDR3 DNA sequence: TGTGCCAGCAGCTTAGATCCTGCAGGAAGCTATGGCTACACCTTC. The chain is built from TRBV7-8 and TRBJ1-2; D remains unclear. This CDR3 contains 15 residues. Per germline, CDR1 SGHVS and CDR2 FQNEAQ. V dropped 1 base and J dropped 4 bases, with 13 bases sitting between them.